Listed below are T cell receptor beta chains from one sample, sequenced in a study of CXCR3-negative and CXCR3-positive naive CD8 T cells. TCRdb re-called the 5' RACE reads; one entry per CDR3 protein, DNA not given. The table lists around 160,000 distinct CDR3 sequences. Sequencing used naive CXCR3+ CD8+ T cells from blood. The origin of the receptors is a human donor in good health. Some clones in this sample may be carry-over from other donors' samples. Both conserved end residues are part of each CDR3.

CDR3 protein,V gene,J gene
CSVAGTGVYEQYF,TRBV29-1,TRBJ2-7
CASSQKGMRERWNEQFF,TRBV5-5,TRBJ2-1
CATSRDRGGGPQHF,TRBV15,TRBJ1-5
CASSQDSGGGYNEQFF,TRBV4-2,TRBJ2-1
CASSSKDSRNSPLHF,TRBV28,TRBJ1-6
CASSTTGETQYF,TRBV10-2,TRBJ2-5
CATSSFTTEAGNTIYF,TRBV15,TRBJ1-3
CASSIRGARYEQYF,TRBV19,TRBJ2-7
CASSLGGASPNYGYTF,TRBV5-5,TRBJ1-2
CASSPIRMADYSNQPQHF,TRBV28,TRBJ1-5
CASSVGPLYEQYF,TRBV9,TRBJ2-7
CASSHGNEQFF,TRBV12-3/TRBV12-4,TRBJ2-1
CASSQLAGVGSEQYF,TRBV12-3/TRBV12-4,TRBJ2-7
CASTNRGSTDTQYF,TRBV7-6,TRBJ2-3
CASSLLTGVDGYTF,TRBV6-5,TRBJ1-2
CASSLTGEQYF,TRBV11-2,TRBJ2-7